One and the same sample provided the 32 T cell receptor beta chains below, sequenced in a study. TCRdb independently ran MiXCR on the RT-PCR reads; one entry per CDR3 protein. In the table there are about 680,000 distinct CDR3 sequences, 14% of which are singletons. Source material: memory CD4+ T cells from blood. All receptors derive from a female donor in good health, serving as a healthy control.

On this clonotype itself: It may be a read error: a sequence one base away is much more abundant. The chain has TRBV7-2 and TRBJ2-3; D may be TRBD1 or TRBD2 (5 bases each). The CDR3 is 14 residues long. V was pared by 4 bases and J by 2 bases, with 10 bases between. Germline CDR1 SGHTA, CDR2 FQGNSA. CDR3 region: CASSSPGTTDTQYF. The CDR3 bases are TGTGCCAGCAGCTCACCCGGGACCACAGATACGCAGTATTTT.

This clonotype was observed a handful of times. This chain connects TRBV7-3 to TRBJ2-3; possible D gene TRBD2, 5 bases. V lost 0 bases to trimming and J lost 2 bases, with 9 bases between them. The CDR3 extends over 15 amino acids. From germline, CDR1 is SGHTA and CDR2 FQGTGA. The chain's CDR3 is CASSLTRGNTDTQYF. CDR3 DNA: TGTGCCAGCAGCTTAACTAGAGGGAACACAGATACGCAGTATTTT.

The CDR3 DNA is TGTGCCAGCAGCCAAGACCGGGGACTAGCGGGAAGGAATGAGCAGTTCTTC. Residues: CASSQDRGLAGRNEQFF. The chain recombines TRBV3-1 with TRBJ2-1; 13 positions match TRBD2. Germline loops: CDR1 LGHDT, CDR2 YNNKEL (reference sequence). After removal of 0 bases from V and 7 bases from J, the junction contained 6 bases not matched to a gene. The CDR3 is made up of 17 amino acids.

This clonotype was found a few times. The chain is built from TRBV10-3 and TRBJ2-6, with 8 positions matching TRBD1. J was trimmed by 0 bases and V by 7 bases; bases with no gene match: 5. This CDR3 is 16 amino acids long. Looked up from germline, CDR1 is ENHRY and CDR2 is SYGVKD. The CDR3 DNA follows: TGTGCCATCAAGGTAACAGGGGGCTCTGGGGCCAACGTCCTGACTTTC. It specifies CAIKVTGGSGANVLTF.

There are a few counts of this clonotype. The rearrangement uses TRBV18 and TRBJ2-7; TRBD2 is a possible D gene (5 bases). The V gene's germline CDR1 is KGHSH and CDR2 LQKENI. The CDR3 is 16 amino acids. Trimming took 1 base from V and 1 from J, leaving 14 bases between them. CDR3 in DNA: TGTGCCAGCTCACCACAGAGAGGAGGCGTTTCCTACGAGCAGTACTTC. Residues: CASSPQRGGVSYEQYF.

A few counts support this clonotype. The chain combines TRBV20-1 with TRBJ1-4, with a possible D match to TRBD1 (6 bases). The CDR3 contains 11 residues. V lost 5 bases to trimming and J lost 14 bases, with 15 bases between them. Germline assignment: CDR1 DFQATT and CDR2 SNEGSKA (reference sequence). CDR3 loop: CSAQRGAILFF. The CDR3 bases are TGCAGTGCTCAGAGGGGGGCCATTCTGTTTTTT.

There are many counts of this clonotype. The rearrangement uses TRBV5-5 and TRBJ2-1, with TRBD2 matching 7 bases. CDR1 is SGHKS, CDR2 YYEKEE, per germline (reference sequence). The length of the CDR3 is 20 residues. V lost 0 bases and J lost 0; bases outside the gene matches: 15. CDR3 in amino acids: CASSLEGLQVWEGSYNEQFF. The CDR3 DNA sequence: TGTGCCAGCAGCTTGGAGGGACTACAAGTCTGGGAGGGCTCCTACAATGAGCAGTTCTTC.

This clonotype was seen repeatedly, ten times or more. This rearrangement joins TRBV18 to TRBJ1-5; D not resolved. Germline V lookup: CDR1 KGHSH, CDR2 LQKENI. V dropped 3 bases and J dropped 5 bases, with 8 bases sitting between them. This CDR3 is 13 amino acids long. The CDR3, as DNA: TGTGCCAGCTCACCCGGGAGGGATCAGCCCCAGCATTTT. The encoded protein is CASSPGRDQPQHF.

This rearrangement joins TRBV5-1 to TRBJ2-2; maybe TRBD1 (6 bases). Trimming left V 4 bases short and J 4 bases short, with 11 bases between. CDR3 length: 14 amino acids. The germline V gene has CDR1 SGHRS and CDR2 YFSETQ. CDR3: CASSPGQLTGELFF. In DNA, the CDR3 is TGCGCCAGCAGCCCCGGACAGCTCACCGGGGAGCTGTTTTTT.

This clonotype was seen more than once but under ten times. The V gene is TRBV4-1, the J gene TRBJ1-1, with no clear D. Germline V gene lookup returns CDR1 MGHRA and CDR2 YSYEKL. This CDR3 contains 14 residues. V lost 6 bases and J 5 bases, leaving 16 bases between the germline ends. The CDR3 coding sequence is TGCGCCAGCAGATCCTGGGCAGGCGTTACTGAAGCTTTCTTT. Translated, it gives CASRSWAGVTEAFF.

This chain uses TRBV6-5 with TRBJ1-2; TRBD1 is a possible D gene (6 bases). Germline CDR1 reads MNHEY; CDR2 reads SVGAGI. The CDR3 length is 16 residues. Deletions cut 0 bases from V and 0 bases from J, with 11 bases between. The CDR3 nucleotides read TGTGCCAGCAGTTACTCAGGGGGGGCGACTAACTATGGCTACACCTTC. It translates to CASSYSGGATNYGYTF.

This clonotype was seen repeatedly, ten times or more. This chain links TRBV5-1 with TRBJ2-1, with D hard to call. Trimming shortened V by 5 bases and J by 6 bases, and 15 bases separated the two germline ends. The germline V gene encodes CDR1 SGHRS and CDR2 YFSETQ. There are 14 residues in the CDR3. CDR3 DNA: TGCGCCAGCAGGATTGGGCAGGCTGCCAATGAGCAGTTCTTC. Translating it yields CASRIGQAANEQFF.

This clonotype was detected many times. This chain connects TRBV18 to TRBJ1-1, with D possibly TRBD1 on 6 matching bases. In germline, CDR1 is KGHSH, CDR2 LQKENI. The CDR3 contains 12 residues. Trimming left V 11 bases short and J 1 base short, with 11 bases between. The CDR3 DNA reads as TGTGCCGGGGGGCGGCAGAACACTGAAGCTTTCTTT. Translating it yields CAGGRQNTEAFF.

The sample holds many counts of this clonotype. The chain has TRBV10-3 and TRBJ2-7; the match to TRBD2 covers 8 bases. CDR3 length equals 16 residues. With V trimmed by 0 bases and J by 3 bases, 7 bases remained unmatched. Germline V gives CDR1 ENHRY, CDR2 SYGVKD. The CDR3 sequence is CAISESTSAGYYEQYF. The CDR3 coding sequence is TGTGCCATCAGTGAGTCGACTAGCGCTGGGTACTACGAGCAGTACTTC.

This clonotype showed up many times. This chain uses TRBV7-2 with TRBJ2-3; D unclear. Germline V lookup: CDR1 SGHTA, CDR2 FQGNSA. The CDR3 has 12 amino acids. The V end lost 8 bases, the J end lost 2 bases, and 8 bases lay between the germline ends. DNA for the CDR3: TGTGCCAGCTCCGCCAACACAGATACGCAGTATTTT. Translated, it gives CASSANTDTQYF.

This clonotype was seen only a few times. This chain uses TRBV7-3 with TRBJ1-1; maybe TRBD1 (5 bases). V was clipped by 1 base and J by 1 base, with 16 bases between them. The CDR3 totals 17 residues. Germline values: CDR1 SGHTA, CDR2 FQGTGA. CDR3 in amino acids: CASSLMGVGVRNTEAFF. The CDR3 DNA follows: TGTGCCAGCAGCTTAATGGGGGTCGGCGTACGGAACACTGAAGCTTTCTTT.

As regards this clonotype: Relative to the germline gene, one junction end is altered; a read error may explain this. This rearrangement joins TRBV5-1 to TRBJ2-5; D is perhaps TRBD1 (6 bases). The V gene's germline CDR1 is SGHRS and CDR2 YFSETQ. The CDR3 loop spans 15 amino acids. CDR3 in DNA: TGCGCCAGCGGCTTAAGTGGGGGCGCACGAGAGGCCCAGTACTTC. This sequence encodes CASGLSGGAREAQYF.

The rearrangement joins TRBV5-1 to TRBJ2-1; 7 positions agree with TRBD2. The junction had 10 bases not matched to a gene; V was cut back by 7 bases and J by 3 bases. Germline V gene lookup returns CDR1 SGHRS and CDR2 YFSETQ. This CDR3 comprises 15 residues. In DNA, the CDR3 is TGCGCCAGCCGCCCCGTAGCGGGCAACTACAATGAGCAGTTCTTC. Its protein is CASRPVAGNYNEQFF.

This clonotype was seen a few times. V and J are TRBV12-3 or TRBV12-4 and TRBJ1-1; no definite D call. The CDR3 loop spans 12 amino acids. Trimming cost V 6 bases and J 12 bases, with 17 bases left between them. CDR3 nucleotides: TGTGCCAGCAGCCCCGGCCATTCCGCAACTTTCTTT. The encoded protein is CASSPGHSATFF.

This chain uses TRBV7-2 with TRBJ2-7; TRBD2 matches 9 bases. The trim removed 4 bases at V and 5 bases at J, leaving 9 bases unmatched. CDR3 length: 15 residues. Germline lookup yields CDR1 SGHTA and CDR2 FQGNSA. The CDR3, as DNA: TGTGCCAGCAGCTCCCCCGGTAGCGGGAGAAACGAGCAGTACTTC. It is translated as CASSSPGSGRNEQYF.

This clonotype showed up just a few times. CDR3 DNA: TGTGCCAGCAGTAGGGGGGGGGTAGCCTCTGGAAACACCATATATTTT. Protein: CASSRGGVASGNTIYF. The rearrangement joins TRBV12-3 or TRBV12-4 to TRBJ1-3; tentative D call: TRBD1 (6 bases). V shed 5 bases and J shed 0 bases, with 14 bases lying between them. The CDR3 is 16 amino acids.

V usage is TRBV28 and J usage is TRBJ2-1, with D tentatively TRBD1 or TRBD2 (5 bases each). This CDR3 comprises 14 residues. V dropped 6 bases and J dropped 3 bases, with 12 bases sitting between them. The germline V gene encodes CDR1 MDHEN and CDR2 SYDVKM. The CDR3 DNA is TGTGCCAGCAGGGGACCAATGTACTACAATGAGCAGTTCTTC. Translation: CASRGPMYYNEQFF.

The sample holds many counts of this clonotype. This chain connects TRBV20-1 to TRBJ2-1; D not resolved. CDR1 and CDR2 (germline): DFQATT, SNEGSKA (reference sequence). The CDR3 has 13 residues. V dropped 3 bases and J dropped 3 bases, with 9 bases sitting between them. The CDR3 is CSARRDRYNEQFF. CDR3 coding DNA: TGCAGTGCTAGGCGTGACCGCTACAATGAGCAGTTCTTC.

This clonotype was observed a handful of times. Mismatch with germline at one junction end may stem from a read error. The chain recombines TRBV19 with TRBJ2-2; either TRBD1 or TRBD2 may fit D (5 bases each). This CDR3 comprises 15 residues. Germline values: CDR1 LNHDA, CDR2 SQIVND (reference sequence). The CDR3 protein is CASRRGAQNTGDLFF. Written as DNA, the CDR3 is TGTGCCAGTAGGAGAGGGGCCCAAAACACCGGGGACCTGTTTTTT.

This clonotype has at least ten counts. The gene calls are TRBV6-5 and TRBJ2-7, with 10 positions matching TRBD1. V dropped 5 bases and J dropped 3; count of bases not matched to a gene: 7. The CDR3 covers 15 residues. CDR1 is MNHEY and CDR2 is SVGAGI in the germline V gene. CDR3 in amino acids: CASSRGGTGVYEQYF. CDR3 DNA sequence: TGTGCCAGCAGTCGGGGCGGGACAGGGGTCTACGAGCAGTACTTC.

The chain employs TRBV7-3 and TRBJ2-2; the D gene is possibly TRBD1 (6 bases). The CDR3 consists of 15 residues. The germline V gene has CDR1 SGHTA and CDR2 FQGTGA. The ends were cut back, 2 bases at V and 5 bases at J, with 12 bases in the middle. CDR3 protein: CASSLGSDRTGELFF. The CDR3, as DNA: TGTGCCAGCAGCTTAGGATCGGACAGAACCGGGGAGCTGTTTTTT.

This clonotype was observed a handful of times. The chain uses TRBV15 and TRBJ1-1, with a tentative D call TRBD1 (5 bases). The CDR3 sequence is 13 residues long. V gave up 5 bases and J gave up 3 bases, with 10 bases separating them. Germline CDR1 is LNHNV and CDR2 is YYDKDF (reference sequence). CDR3 DNA: TGTGCCACCAGCGACGAGGGGTACACTGAAGCTTTCTTT. This gives the protein CATSDEGYTEAFF. Full variable domain (rest looked up from reference TRBV15 and TRBJ1-1): DAMVIQNPRYQVTQFGKPVTLSCSQTLNHNVMYWYQQKSSQAPKLLFHYYDKDFNNEADTPDNFQSRRPNTSFCFLDIRSPGLGDTAMYLCATSDEGYTEAFFGQGTRLTVV.

This clonotype was recorded a few times. This chain uses TRBV20-1 with TRBJ2-5, with 9 bases aligning to TRBD2. CDR1 and CDR2 from the germline V gene are DFQATT and SNEGSKA (reference sequence). The J segment lost 3 bases and the V segment lost 5 bases, leaving 10 bases of the junction unmatched. This CDR3 region has 15 residues. CDR3 nucleotides: TGCAGTGCTGGCCTCGGCGGGAGGGCCAAAGAGACCCAGTACTTC. Protein product: CSAGLGGRAKETQYF.

In this sample, this clonotype turned up a few times. J is TRBJ1-6 and V is TRBV27; D is unclear. The CDR3 sequence is 13 residues long. Germline V gene data show CDR1 as MNHEY and CDR2 as SMNVEV (reference sequence). The V and J ends lost 10 bases and 6 bases respectively, with 13 bases between them. DNA of the CDR3: TGTGCCATAAGGGCTCCCTTTAATTCACCCCTCCACTTT. Amino acid sequence: CAIRAPFNSPLHF.

This clonotype was observed a few times. The V and J genes are TRBV27 and TRBJ2-3, with TRBD1 matching over 7 bases. There are 16 residues in the CDR3. Germline V gives CDR1 MNHEY, CDR2 SMNVEV (reference sequence). The trim removed 4 bases at V and 0 bases at J, leaving 7 bases unmatched. CDR3 nucleotides: TGTGCCAGCAGTTCGTCCGGGACAGCTAGCACAGATACGCAGTATTTT. Translation: CASSSSGTASTDTQYF.

This clonotype showed up just a few times. The rearrangement uses TRBV24-1 and TRBJ1-5; TRBD1 matches at 11 bases. CDR3 length: 15 residues. V lost 5 bases, J lost 7 bases, and 6 bases stayed unmatched. Germline V gene sequence: CDR1 KGHDR, CDR2 SFDVKD. CDR3 in amino acids: CATSGRGQGVQPQHF. CDR3 in DNA: TGTGCCACCAGTGGAAGGGGACAGGGGGTACAGCCCCAGCATTTT.

This clonotype was seen only a few times. The chain couples TRBV6-6 to TRBJ1-2; D may be TRBD1 (6 bases). The V and J ends lost 8 bases and 0 bases respectively, with 13 bases between them. This CDR3 is 14 amino acids long. The germline V gene encodes CDR1 MNHNY and CDR2 SVGAGI (reference sequence). The DNA of the CDR3 is TGTGCCAGCTCTGGCAGGGGCGCTAACTATGGCTACACCTTC. As protein: CASSGRGANYGYTF.